Listed below are T cell receptor beta chains from one sample, sequenced in a study of blood T cell repertoires in COVID-19. Assay: immunoSEQ multiplex PCR; the TCRdb copy retains only in-frame clones and omits some. This sample has 250,000 to 350,000 clones, with more than 75% found just once. The specimen sequenced was peripheral blood. Receptor source: a woman aged 45-65 years who had recovered from COVID-19. The CDR3 runs from the conserved cysteine through the conserved F or W. D genes are given only for firm matches. For some rows the clone size is stated as once, few or many, or as a class when expanded; others skip it.

d_call j_call v_call clone_size cdr3_nt cdr3_aa
. TRBJ2-1 TRBV21-1 once TGTGCCAGCAGCCGAGGGGGTGGGGAACTCACCTACAATGAGCAGTTCTTC CASSRGGGELTYNEQFF
TRBD2 TRBJ2-2 TRBV9 once TGTGCCAGCAGCGTAGCCCCGGCTAGCGGGGGGCCGGCGGGGGAGCTGTTTTTT CASSVAPASGGPAGELFF
. TRBJ1-2 TRBV9 . TGTGCCAGCAGCGTAACTCCGGGAGACGCCCGGGGCTACACCTTC CASSVTPGDARGYTF
. TRBJ1-6 TRBV28 . TGTGCCAGCAGTTTACTCCCCAGCTCCTATAATTCACCCCTCCACTTT CASSLLPSSYNSPLHF
TRBD1 TRBJ1-5 TRBV7-8 many TGTGCCAGCAGCTATTTACCCGGGACAGGGAATCAGCCCCAGCATTTT CASSYLPGTGNQPQHF
TRBD1 TRBJ2-2 TRBV9 . TGTGCCAGCAGCGTCACGACAGGGGGGACTACCGGGGAGCTGTTTTTT CASSVTTGGTTGELFF
. TRBJ1-5 TRBV2 few TGTGCCAGCAGTGAGGGGCGATCTGGACGGGGCAATCAGCCCCAGCATTTT CASSEGRSGRGNQPQHF
. TRBJ2-2 TRBV7-2 . TGTGCCAGCAGCTTAGCGGTTACGGGCACCGGGGAGCTGTTTTTT CASSLAVTGTGELFF
TRBD1 TRBJ2-7 TRBV12-5 . TGTGCTAGTGGTTTGGGCCCGGACAGGGGAAAACTCAAGCAGTACTTC CASGLGPDRGKLKQYF
TRBD2 TRBJ2-1 TRBV11-3 . TGTGCCAGCAGCTTAGGGACTAGCGGGAACAATGAGCAGTTCTTC CASSLGTSGNNEQFF
. TRBJ1-4 TRBV29-1 . TGCAGCGTCCGAACAAATGAAAAACTGTTTTTT CSVRTNEKLFF
. TRBJ2-4 TRBV7-9 once TGTGCCAGCAGCCCAACCCTCGTACTAAACATTCAGTACTTC CASSPTLVLNIQYF
. TRBJ1-5 TRBV6-1 . TGTGCCAGCAGTGTTATGCGCCCAGGACTTAATCAGCCCCAGCATTTT CASSVMRPGLNQPQHF
TRBD1 TRBJ2-7 TRBV7-2 . TGTGCCAGCAGCCCACGGACAGGAACCTACGAGCAGTACTTC CASSPRTGTYEQYF
. TRBJ1-5 TRBV19 few TGTGCCAGTAGTATTTTAGAGATTAGCAATCAGCCCCAGCATTTT CASSILEISNQPQHF
TRBD2 TRBJ2-2 TRBV10-3 . TGTGCCATCAGTGAGTACTCCGGGACTAATGGGCCCGGGGAGCTGTTTTTT CAISEYSGTNGPGELFF
. TRBJ2-3 TRBV5-5 . TGTGCCAGCAGCTTGTTGATCGGGGGCACAGATACGCAGTATTTT CASSLLIGGTDTQYF
TRBD2 TRBJ2-2 TRBV10-2 once TGCGCCAGCAGTGCGGCGGGAGGGCGGTCCGGGGAGCTGTTTTTT CASSAAGGRSGELFF
TRBD2 TRBJ2-1 TRBV6-4 . TGTGCCAGCAGTGATAGCGGGAGGGAAAACAATGAGCAGTTCTTC CASSDSGRENNEQFF
. TRBJ1-6 TRBV7-3 . TGTGCCAGCAGCTTAAGAATCGGGGAAGGATCACCCCTCCACTTT CASSLRIGEGSPLHF
. TRBJ2-3 TRBV9 . TGTGCCAGCAGCGTAGACTCAGGGGCCACAGATACGCAGTATTTT CASSVDSGATDTQYF
TRBD2 TRBJ2-1 TRBV6-1 . TGTGCCAGCAGTGAACTCGGGTTAGCGGGAGGCAATGAGCAGTTCTTC CASSELGLAGGNEQFF
. TRBJ1-5 TRBV6-5 . TGTGCCAGCCTGGCGGGGCTCGATCAGCCCCAGCATTTT CASLAGLDQPQHF
. TRBJ2-1 TRBV7-6 . TGTGCCAGCAGCTTACTGTACAATGAGCAGTTCTTC CASSLLYNEQFF
TRBD1 TRBJ2-2 TRBV5-6 . TGTGCCAGCAGCTTCCTAGGACAGGGGGCAGGGGAGCTGTTTTTT CASSFLGQGAGELFF
. TRBJ1-4 TRBV5-5 . TGTGCCAGCAGCCCAGGGGCAACTAATGAAAAACTGTTTTTT CASSPGATNEKLFF